One sample yielded the 12 T cell receptor beta chains listed below, sequenced in a study of spatial heterogeneity in lung cancer. Study-wide results and limits: For expanded intratumoral alpha and beta TCRs, counts tracked tumor mutation counts.

TCRdb used MiXCR to reprocess the 5' RACE reads, holding one entry per CDR3 protein. The sample contains about 13,000 distinct CDR3 sequences, roughly 5.5% of which appear only once. Indicated time point: sample taken at primary tumor resection. Their cognate antigens are unknown. The sample in question was lung tumor tissue, obtained at surgery. These receptor sequences come from a male donor with early-stage non-small cell lung cancer.

This clonotype was seen at least ten times. The size of this beta chain means little, since it is a stray read in a library made for alpha chains. V usage is TRBV20-1 and J usage is TRBJ1-5; 10 positions match TRBD1. Germline trimming cut 3 bases from V and 6 bases from J; bases unmatched to any gene: 5. The CDR3 is made up of 14 amino acids. Per germline, CDR1 DFQATT and CDR2 SNEGSKA (reference sequence). The CDR3 reads CSASPGQGFQPQHF. The CDR3 DNA follows: TGCAGTGCTAGCCCGGGACAGGGGTTTCAGCCCCAGCATTTT.

By its share, this clonotype is medium-sized. Because this beta chain is a stray read in a library intended to capture alpha chains, its abundance should not be given much weight. V gene TRBV20-1 combines with J gene TRBJ2-5; D is ambiguous. The V end was cut by 6 bases, the J end by 4 bases, with 21 bases between. Germline V CDR1 and CDR2: DFQATT, SNEGSKA (reference sequence). The CDR3 is 15 residues long. CDR3 loop: CSADAADGPAETQYF. The CDR3 bases are TGCAGTGCCGACGCCGCCGACGGCCCCGCAGAGACCCAGTACTTC.

This clonotype was counted at least ten times. This beta chain is an unintended read in a library built for alpha chains; its size means little. The chain couples TRBV20-1 to TRBJ2-2; D could derive from TRBD1 or TRBD2 (6 bases each). V lost 3 bases, J lost 7 bases, and 15 bases lay in between. CDR3 length: 14 amino acids. The germline V gene has CDR1 DFQATT and CDR2 SNEGSKA (reference sequence). CDR3 loop: CSASGGHSNGELFF. The CDR3, as DNA: TGCAGTGCTAGCGGGGGCCACTCGAACGGGGAGCTGTTTTTT.

This clonotype was recorded many times. Within a library made for alpha chains, this beta chain is off target, and its count is uninformative. The gene calls are TRBV9 and TRBJ2-1; D may match TRBD1 or TRBD2 (6 bases each). The V end lost 6 bases, the J end lost 0 bases, and 10 bases lay between the germline ends. Germline-derived CDR1 and CDR2 are SGDLS and YYNGEE. This CDR3 contains 14 residues. The CDR3, as DNA: TGTGCCAGCAACCGGGGGCACTCCTACAATGAGCAGTTCTTC. Amino acid sequence: CASNRGHSYNEQFF.

The table lists this clonotype with many counts. Germline and junction disagree at one end, which may indicate a read error. Found in a library prepared for alpha chains, this beta chain is an off-target read, and its abundance has little meaning. This CDR3 reads CATSRDQDSPLF. The CDR3 DNA reads TGTGCCACCAGCAGAGACCAGGACAGCCCGCTTTTT. This chain links TRBV15 with TRBJ1-4, with TRBD1 as a possible D gene (6 bases). The CDR3 has 12 amino acids. Per germline, CDR1 LNHNV and CDR2 YYDKDF (reference sequence).

This clonotype has at least ten counts. The library was prepared for alpha chains; this beta chain is a stray read, so its frequency means little. This rearrangement joins TRBV10-2 to TRBJ2-3; D is ambiguous. This CDR3 spans 10 amino acids. V shed 8 bases and J shed 6 bases, with 6 bases lying between them. Germline CDR1 reads WSHSY; CDR2 reads SAAADI. The CDR3 is CASFWDTQYF. CDR3 DNA sequence: TGCGCCAGCTTCTGGGATACGCAGTATTTT.

This clonotype was seen a handful of times. This beta chain lies outside the target of a library built for alpha chains; its clone size means little. The J gene is TRBJ1-5, the V gene TRBV28, with TRBD1 matching 7 bases. J gave up 5 bases and V 2 bases, and 9 bases lay outside the gene matches. CDR1 MDHEN and CDR2 SYDVKM come from the germline V gene. The CDR3 is made up of 16 amino acids. The CDR3: CASSLADRAGDQPQHF. The DNA of the CDR3 is TGTGCCAGCAGTTTAGCCGACAGGGCAGGGGATCAGCCCCAGCATTTT.

Worth noting for this clonotype: This beta chain lies outside the target of a library built for alpha chains; its clone size means little. The rearrangement joins TRBV2 to TRBJ1-2; the match to TRBD1 covers 9 bases. Trimming removed 6 bases from V and 4 bases from J; junction bases left unmatched: 6. Germline CDR1 reads SNHLY; CDR2 reads FYNNEI. The CDR3 is made up of 14 amino acids. The CDR3 DNA sequence: TGTGCCAGCAGACGGACAGGGGCGAGCTATGGCTACACCTTC. Encoded protein: CASRRTGASYGYTF.

Many counts were recorded for this clonotype. This beta chain represents an off-target read in a library built for alpha chains; its size is of limited meaning. The chain carries TRBV27 and TRBJ1-1, with D perhaps TRBD1 (6 bases). Trimming removed 6 bases at V and 5 bases at J, with 13 bases between. CDR1 and CDR2 from the germline V gene are MNHEY and SMNVEV (reference sequence). CDR3 length: 13 residues. CDR3 protein: CASRAGAGTEAFF. CDR3 nucleotide sequence: TGTGCCAGCAGAGCAGGGGCGGGGACTGAAGCTTTCTTT.

The table lists this clonotype with many counts. Within a library made for alpha chains, this beta chain is off target, and its count is uninformative. The genes are TRBV7-6 and TRBJ2-3; TRBD2 matches 9 bases. Losses at the gene ends were 5 bases for V and 2 bases for J; bases not matched to a gene: 8. The germline V gene has CDR1 SGHVS and CDR2 FNYEAQ. The CDR3 consists of 16 residues. CDR3 nucleotides: TGTGCCAGCAGCCGGGGACTAGCAGGGGCCACAGATACGCAGTATTTT. Its translation: CASSRGLAGATDTQYF. Variable domain in full (rest from reference TRBV7-6 and TRBJ2-3): GAGVSQSPRYKVTKRGQDVALRCDPISGHVSLYWYRQALGQGPEFLTYFNYEAQQDKSGLPNDRFSAERPEGSISTLTIQRTEQRDSAMYRCASSRGLAGATDTQYFGPGTRLTVL.

For this clonotype: A library prepared for alpha chains yielded this beta chain as an off-target read; its size is of little meaning. The genes are TRBV3-1 and TRBJ2-1; D is undetermined. Germline lookup yields CDR1 LGHDT and CDR2 YNNKEL (reference sequence). This CDR3 has 15 residues. The V and J ends lost 1 base and 5 bases respectively, with 12 bases between them. The CDR3 is CASSQGRLRHNEQFF. In nucleotides, the CDR3 is TGTGCCAGCAGCCAAGGTCGCCTTCGGCACAATGAGCAGTTCTTC.

This clonotype was counted at least ten times. Because the library targeted alpha chains, this beta chain is an off-target read whose size means little. V usage is TRBV9 and J usage is TRBJ2-5; no firm D call. V was clipped by 0 bases and J by 2 bases, with 5 bases between them. CDR3 length: 13 residues. In germline, CDR1 is SGDLS, CDR2 YYNGEE. The CDR3 loop reads CASSVDVQETQYF. CDR3 bases: TGTGCCAGCAGCGTAGACGTACAAGAGACCCAGTACTTC.